This entry concerns a single T cell receptor (beta chain). Its antigen is not identified. These data are taken from a study of tissue T cells after allogeneic stem cell transplantation. Germline CDR1 reads MGHDK; CDR2 reads SYGVNS. The CDR3 spans 13 residues. Trimming pared 2 bases from V and 6 bases from J, leaving 10 bases between. Survey-depth TCRbeta CDR3 sequencing reported V/J genes and productive frequencies. TCRdb keeps only in-frame clones here, not all; method: immunoSEQ multiplex PCR. The sample lists about 9,500 clones; 50% to 70% were seen once. General study findings and limits: The study did not identify alloreactive or antigen-specific tissue TCRs, and some clones might be persisting host cells.

The J gene is TRBJ1-1, the V gene TRBV25-1; no definite D call. This specimen consisted of tissue from the ileum, obtained at autopsy. The clonotype originates from a woman aged 18 to 55 with breast cancer. The CDR3 nucleotides read TGTGCCAGCAGTGAAGAGTCGAGGGCTGAAGCTTTCTTT. This encodes CASSEESRAEAFF.